This T cell receptor (beta chain) was sequenced for a study of shared clonotypes between healthy human individuals (dated by TCRdb to 2019 to 2021). General notes on the study: Two women and three men aged 18 to 49 years were included in the cohort. For each donor, three plates each were used for CD4 naive and CD4 memory, two plates were used for CD8 naive, and one plate was used for CD8 memory. Blood TCR repertoires of about 5 healthy adults were deeply sequenced to estimate repertoire size and the extent of clonotype sharing between individuals. Different laboratories and diverse techniques were used to prepare libraries and sequence TCR repertoires, to increase sequencing depth and limit assay-specific biases. Leukapheresis yielded between about 0.8 and 8.9 billion PBMCs per donor.

Comment on this clone: No cognate antigen has been identified for it. No base-level quality is on record; no much larger clone is a single base apart.

The germline ends are 26 bases apart after V is trimmed by 4 bases and J by 4 bases. The germline V gene provides CDR1 SNHLY and CDR2 FYNNEI. Taken from cysteine to phenylalanine, the CDR3 has 20 residues. The retained sequence is limited to the CDR3, 60 bases, with the frame set at the first base. Healthy HIV-negative adults with no recently reported acute infections or vaccinations were included as donors. Every donor was a Caucasian adult living in Nashville, Tennessee, USA. Magnetic negative selection was used to enrich CD4+ T cells, after which naive cells were positively selected on CD45RA and the negative fraction became the memory subset. Blood was obtained by leukapheresis, after which PBMCs were separated by Ficoll-Histopaque density gradient centrifugation and cryopreserved in liquid nitrogen vapor phase. Analytical flow cytometry was used to check the purity and quantity of each magnetically sorted T cell population. Genomic DNA was isolated from every sorted fraction and measured by UV absorbance on a Nanodrop 2000c.

Using the deep immunoSEQ assay, TCR CDR3 regions were amplified from genomic DNA by multiplex PCR. Extracted genomic DNA from each cell subset was distributed evenly across all wells of several immunoSEQ 96-well plates, and each plate was treated as a replicate. Each replicate PCR for sorted subsets received about 0.2 ug genomic DNA, equal to 30,000 or so T cell genomes. Purified libraries were measured with a Qubit 3.0 fluorometer, size-checked on a Bioanalyzer 2100, and measured again with the KAPA Library Quantification kit. Every immunoSEQ 96-well plate was sequenced on a separate single-read 150-cycle Illumina NextSeq 550 flow cell. On the study's bioinformatics: The immunoSEQ output contained only junctional sequences without quality scores, so filtering could not match that applied to full-length reads. To assign V/J genes and CDR3, sequences were annotated using PyIR, a Python wrapper for IgBLAST v1.9, with IMGT germline references. Any read was removed if the V/J assignment was weak (E-value above 1e-6), the CDR3 was missing, or the read contained stop codons, out-of-frame junctions, or ambiguous translated residues. A V3J clonotype was defined by an identical inferred V gene, J gene, and CDR3 amino acid sequence. To compute the percentage overlap between repertoires, the number of shared unique clonotypes was divided by the size of the smaller repertoire. RTK rarefaction, the Chao1 estimator, and Recon v2.1 estimates of unobserved clonotypes were used to assess repertoire richness. OLGA was used to compute generation probabilities for all TCRbeta clonotypes that the gDNA method yielded from a handful of donors. TCRdb carries this immuneACCESS record with in-frame sequences only. Its versions omit some clonotypes, under half of them owing to an unresolved V gene in the studies checked, with the rest unexplained. D and trimming come from the DNA, and the V and J calls and clone size come from that table. Present in this sample are over 850,000 clones, 70% to 80% of which were seen just once. The ten largest clones capture roughly 0.57% of the sample.

The full study reports these points: Pairwise subsampling led to the expectation that sequencing depth would affect the degree of clonotype sharing among donors. Compared with non-shared clonotypes, the clonotypes found in all four sorted-subset donors had higher generation probabilities. Sampling was restricted to blood, and TCR repertoires in tissues likely differ from the TCR repertoires found in blood. Across a handful of donors, around 5.4% of naive CD4, around 3.5% of naive CD8, around 2.5% of memory CD4, and approximately 0.42% of memory CD8 clonotypes were shared. Because the study included only a small number of donors, the genetic and exposure-history diversity represented was limited. Naive subsets generally had larger estimated clonotype richness than memory subsets. Rarefaction of sorted-subset datasets indicated incomplete sequencing despite the large sequencing depth.

This sequence originates from a man between 18 and 35 years old in good health. Some clones in this sample may be carry-over from other donors' samples. Rearrangement joined TRBV2 to TRBJ2-6; the D segment could be TRBD1, given 5 matching bases. The sample consisted of memory CD4+ T cells from PBMCs. In the paper's terms, the cell subset or site label means: CD45RA-negative fraction. The CDR3 reads as follows: CASSVRGGRQHLAGANVLTF. The bases read TGTGCCAGCAGTGTAAGGGGCGGCAGACAACACCTTGCAGGGGCCAACGTCCTGACTTTC.